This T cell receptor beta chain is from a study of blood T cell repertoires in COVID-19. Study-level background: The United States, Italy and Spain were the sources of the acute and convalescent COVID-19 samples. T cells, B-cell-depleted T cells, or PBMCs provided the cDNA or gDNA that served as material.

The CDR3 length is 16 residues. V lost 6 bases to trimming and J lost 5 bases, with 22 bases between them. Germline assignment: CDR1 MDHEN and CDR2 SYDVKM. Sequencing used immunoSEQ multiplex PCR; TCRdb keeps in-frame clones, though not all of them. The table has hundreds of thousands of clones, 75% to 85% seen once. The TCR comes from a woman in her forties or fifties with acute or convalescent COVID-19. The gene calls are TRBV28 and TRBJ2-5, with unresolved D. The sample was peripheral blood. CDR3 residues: CASSTLRMDSTETQYF. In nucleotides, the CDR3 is TGTGCCAGCAGCACACTACGAATGGATAGCACCGAGACCCAGTACTTC.